Below are 24 T cell receptor beta chains sequenced from a single sample in a study of T cell responses to AZD1222 COVID-19 vaccine listed by TCRdb under 2021. The method was the immunoSEQ multiplex PCR assay. Here the immuneACCESS table is served through TCRdb, limited to in-frame sequences with V and J called. Missing clones are a known gap in these copies; in checked studies unresolved V genes cover under half, and the rest lacks a known reason. The sample data list 150,000 to 190,000 clones, and 90% of these were observed just once. About 2% of the sample rests with the top ten. Taken with the paper, the label for time point translates to: baseline before first vaccination. This sample comprised peripheral blood, obtained on day 0 of AZD1222 vaccination. These receptors all come from an adult in good health.

This clone was seen just once. The CDR3, as DNA: TGCGCCAGCAGCTTTTCAGGGGGGAACACTGAAGCTTTCTTT. It specifies CASSFSGGNTEAFF. The rearrangement links TRBV5-1 to TRBJ1-1; 7 nucleotides agree with TRBD1. The V gene end was trimmed by 2 bases and the J gene end by 1 base; junction bases not matched to a gene: 2. CDR1 and CDR2 (germline): SGHRS, YFSETQ. The CDR3 is 14 residues long.

The chain carries TRBV7-9 and TRBJ2-3, with TRBD2 as a possible D gene (5 bases). Trimming stripped 4 bases from V and 2 bases from J, with 16 bases between. The CDR3 is 16 amino acids. Germline V CDR1 and CDR2: SEHNR, FQNEAQ (reference sequence). The CDR3 loop is CASSSPRGVFTDTQYF. The DNA for the CDR3 is TGTGCCAGCAGCTCCCCCCGGGGTGTTTTCACAGATACGCAGTATTTT.

The CDR3 reads CATSRGGTIAGSYNEQFF. The CDR3 DNA is TGTGCCACCAGCAGAGGGGGGACAATAGCGGGATCCTACAATGAGCAGTTCTTC. The chain employs TRBV15 and TRBJ2-1, with 8 nucleotides matching TRBD2. V dropped 1 base and J dropped 1; count of bases not matched to a gene: 9. Germline-derived CDR1 and CDR2 are LNHNV and YYDKDF (reference sequence). The CDR3 totals 18 residues.

The chain has TRBV19 and TRBJ1-5; D possibly corresponds to TRBD1 (6 bases). The V end was cut by 5 bases, the J end by 7 bases, with 18 bases between. The germline gives CDR1 LNHDA, CDR2 SQIVND (reference sequence). The CDR3 runs 15 residues. The DNA of the CDR3 is TGTGCCAGTAGTTCAGCCGGGACAATGGGACAGCCCCAGCATTTT. Protein product: CASSSAGTMGQPQHF.

The chain employs TRBV7-2 and TRBJ2-3, with D unresolved. Trimming left V 4 bases short and J 0 bases short, with 11 bases between. The CDR3 sequence is 15 residues long. Per germline, CDR1 SGHTA and CDR2 FQGNSA. CDR3 protein: CASSWINLSTDTQYF. In nucleotides, the CDR3 is TGTGCCAGCAGCTGGATTAACCTTAGCACAGATACGCAGTATTTT.

V gene TRBV4-3 combines with J gene TRBJ2-5; 10 nucleotides line up with TRBD2. J gave up 4 bases and V 4 bases, and 0 bases lay outside the gene matches. Germline CDR1 LGHNA, CDR2 YSLEER. CDR3 size: 13 residues. The CDR3 coding sequence is TGCGCCAGCAGCCCTAGCGGGAGAGAGACCCAGTACTTC. Translation: CASSPSGRETQYF.

This chain links TRBV5-1 with TRBJ1-1, with 7 positions matching TRBD1. The CDR3 totals 14 residues. Unmatched junction bases numbered 2, after V lost 2 bases and J lost 1 base. Looked up from germline, CDR1 is SGHRS and CDR2 is YFSETQ. CDR3 nucleotides: TGCGCCAGCAGCTTAACAGGGGAGAACACTGAAGCTTTCTTT. Its protein product is CASSLTGENTEAFF.

J is TRBJ2-2 and V is TRBV6-5, with D uncertain. CDR1 and CDR2 (germline): MNHEY, SVGAGI. V was clipped by 2 bases and J by 4 bases, with 5 bases between them. The CDR3 runs to 13 residues. This CDR3 is CASSYATTGELFF. The CDR3 nucleotides are TGTGCCAGCAGTTACGCGACCACCGGGGAGCTGTTTTTT.

The chain recombines TRBV10-3 with TRBJ2-1; D gene unclear. Germline assignment: CDR1 ENHRY and CDR2 SYGVKD. Trimming took off 2 bases at V and 8 bases at J, with 10 bases between the two ends. This CDR3 contains 13 residues. The CDR3 protein is CAISETGWDEQFF. CDR3 sequence (DNA): TGTGCCATCAGTGAGACGGGCTGGGATGAGCAGTTCTTC.

The chain is built from TRBV7-2 and TRBJ1-1; possibly TRBD1 for D (5 bases). CDR3 size: 16 residues. Per the germline V gene, CDR1 is SGHTA and CDR2 is FQGNSA. The V end lost 4 bases, the J end lost 5 bases, and 20 bases lay between the germline ends. The CDR3 protein is CASSSRRIHGGTEAFF. Here the CDR3 DNA reads TGTGCCAGCAGCTCCCGGCGGATACATGGGGGAACTGAAGCTTTCTTT.

The J gene is TRBJ1-1, the V gene TRBV5-6; a weak D match, TRBD1 (5 bases). The CDR3 spans 13 residues. V was clipped by 1 base and J by 5 bases, with 9 bases between them. Looked up from germline, CDR1 is SGHDT and CDR2 is YYEEEE. The CDR3 DNA reads as TGTGCCAGCAGCTTGCCGGGGGTGACTGAAGCTTTCTTT. Residues: CASSLPGVTEAFF. Drawing the rest from reference TRBV5-6 and TRBJ1-1, the complete variable domain is DAGVTQSPTHLIKTRGQQVTLRCSPKSGHDTVSWYQQALGQGPQFIFQYYEEEERQRGNFPDRFSGHQFPNYSSELNVNALLLGDSALYLCASSLPGVTEAFFGQGTRLTVV.

The chain employs TRBV7-2 and TRBJ2-3, with D possibly being TRBD2 (7 bases). Germline lookup yields CDR1 SGHTA and CDR2 FQGNSA. The CDR3 contains 13 residues. V lost 1 base to trimming and J lost 12 bases, with 14 bases between them. The DNA of the CDR3 is TGTGCCAGCAGCTTAGGGGGGGGCAGCGGACAGTATTTT. Its translation: CASSLGGGSGQYF.

The chain links TRBV19 to TRBJ1-5, with D tentatively TRBD1 (6 bases). V gave up 3 bases and J gave up 1 base, with 13 bases separating them. CDR3 length: 16 amino acids. Germline V gene sequence: CDR1 LNHDA, CDR2 SQIVND (reference sequence). For the CDR3, the DNA is TGTGCCAGTAGTATGATAGGGCAGGGGAGCAATCAGCCCCAGCATTTT. This codes for CASSMIGQGSNQPQHF.

The rearrangement uses TRBV4-1 and TRBJ1-3; unclear D gene. Between the trimmed V and J ends, which lost 3 bases and 4 bases, there was a span of 7 bases. Germline-derived CDR1 and CDR2 are MGHRA and YSYEKL. The CDR3 runs to 13 residues. CDR3 region: CASSQNMGNTIYF. As DNA, the CDR3 is TGCGCCAGCAGCCAGAACATGGGAAACACCATATATTTT.

This chain connects TRBV5-6 to TRBJ1-2, with D uncertain. Germline V gene sequence: CDR1 SGHDT, CDR2 YYEEEE. This CDR3 is built from 14 residues. V gave up 4 bases and J gave up 4 bases, with 14 bases separating them. As DNA, the CDR3 is TGTGCCAGCAGCCCCGGACGGAGACCCTATGGCTACACCTTC. Encoded protein: CASSPGRRPYGYTF.

The gene calls are TRBV7-2 and TRBJ1-1; D gene ambiguous. The CDR3 loop spans 14 amino acids. Trimming took 3 bases from V and 6 from J, leaving 14 bases between them. Germline loops: CDR1 SGHTA, CDR2 FQGNSA. CDR3 coding DNA: TGTGCCAGCAGCTTTGAGGGCCTCGGGGCTGAAGCTTTCTTT. As protein: CASSFEGLGAEAFF. Full variable domain (rest looked up from reference TRBV7-2 and TRBJ1-1): GAGVSQSPSNKVTEKGKDVELRCDPISGHTALYWYRQSLGQGLEFLIYFQGNSAPDKSGLPSDRFSAERTGGSVSTLTIQRTQQEDSAVYLCASSFEGLGAEAFFGQGTRLTVV.

This clone was recorded only once. Other DNA sequences within the sample encode an identical CDR3. The gene calls are TRBV6-5 and TRBJ1-1, with TRBD1 matching over 7 bases. The CDR3 has 14 amino acids. After removal of 6 bases from V and 0 bases from J, the junction contained 4 bases not matched to a gene. Germline CDR1 and CDR2: MNHEY and SVGAGI. CDR3 sequence: CASSRQGLNTEAFF. For the CDR3, the DNA is TGTGCCAGCAGCCGACAGGGATTGAACACTGAAGCTTTCTTT.

This chain's CDR3 is CASSLGGQPQNTEAFF. As DNA, the CDR3 is TGTGCCAGCAGCCTGGGGGGGCAGCCACAGAACACTGAAGCTTTCTTT. The chain joins TRBV14 to TRBJ1-1, with D possibly TRBD1 on 6 matching bases. The CDR3 is 16 amino acids. Looked up from germline, CDR1 is SGHDN and CDR2 is FVKESK. The V gene lost 4 bases and the J gene lost 1 base, with 16 bases spanning the gap.

The CDR3 region is CASSVEGGANSPLHF. CDR3 in DNA: TGTGCCAGCAGCGTAGAAGGGGGGGCCAATTCACCCCTCCACTTT. The chain is built from TRBV9 and TRBJ1-6; D may be TRBD1 (6 bases). The germline CDR1 and CDR2 sequences are SGDLS and YYNGEE. There are 15 residues in the CDR3. V was clipped by 0 bases and J by 7 bases, with 11 bases between them.

The chain recombines TRBV19 with TRBJ2-7, with D perhaps matching TRBD2 (5 bases). V gave up 7 bases and J gave up 4 bases, with 17 bases separating them. The CDR3 sequence is 14 residues long. Germline loops: CDR1 LNHDA, CDR2 SQIVND (reference sequence). CDR3: CASTPTGSEYEQYF. In nucleotides, the CDR3 is TGTGCCAGTACCCCCACTGGGAGTGAATACGAGCAGTACTTC.

V and J are TRBV4-2 and TRBJ2-7, with TRBD2 matching 7 bases. Trimming took 4 bases from V and 2 from J; bases not matched to a gene: 5. This CDR3 has 14 amino acids. CDR1 LGHNA and CDR2 YNFKEQ come from the germline V gene. The CDR3 DNA sequence: TGTGCCAGCAGCCCAACTAGCGTCGCCTACGAGCAGTACTTC. This gives the protein CASSPTSVAYEQYF.

The chain carries TRBV25-1 and TRBJ1-4; a weak D match, TRBD1 (6 bases). The CDR3 totals 12 residues. The ends were cut back, 6 bases at V and 7 bases at J, with 9 bases in the middle. Germline V CDR1 and CDR2: MGHDK, SYGVNS. The CDR3 DNA sequence: TGTGCCAGCAGGGGGGCCGTTGAAAAACTGTTTTTT. The encoded protein is CASRGAVEKLFF.

The V gene is TRBV19, the J gene TRBJ2-5; 8 nucleotides line up with TRBD2. The CDR3 has 15 residues. Germline V CDR1 and CDR2: LNHDA, SQIVND (reference sequence). V was clipped by 2 bases and J by 5 bases; unmatched bases: 7. CDR3 DNA sequence: TGTGCCAGTAGTATAAGGGCGGGAGGTGCCGAGACCCAGTACTTC. Translation gives CASSIRAGGAETQYF. The full variable domain, in which reference TRBV19 and TRBJ2-5 provide the parts outside the CDR3, is DGGITQSPKYLFRKEGQNVTLSCEQNLNHDAMYWYRQDPGQGLRLIYYSQIVNDFQKGDIAEGYSVSREKKESFPLTVTSAQKNPTAFYLCASSIRAGGAETQYFGPGTRLLVL.

The rearrangement uses TRBV7-9 and TRBJ2-4; D might be TRBD1 (5 bases). CDR3 length: 13 residues. V lost 1 base to trimming and J lost 8 bases, with 9 bases between them. In germline, CDR1 is SEHNR, CDR2 FQNEAQ (reference sequence). For the CDR3, the DNA is TGTGCCAGCAGCTTAGGCAGGGTTCACATTCAGTACTTC. Amino acids: CASSLGRVHIQYF.